Presented here are 14 T cell receptor beta chains from one specimen sequenced in a study of OX40 agonist ivuxolimab in advanced cancers. Only in-frame clones appear in the TCRdb table, and some are missing; sequencing was by immunoSEQ multiplex PCR. The sample consists of 20,000 or so clones, around nine tenths of them appearing once. Specimen: CD4+ or CD8+ T cells sorted from blood, collected in a trial of the OX40 agonist ivuxolimab. The receptors were gathered from an adult with an advanced solid tumor such as melanoma, head and neck, liver or kidney cancer.

The rearrangement uses TRBV5-6 and TRBJ2-3; D remains ambiguous. The germline V gene encodes CDR1 SGHDT and CDR2 YYEEEE. V was trimmed by 0 bases and J by 1 base, leaving 9 bases between them. The CDR3 totals 15 residues. The CDR3: CASSLGVVGTDTQYF. The CDR3 DNA reads TGTGCCAGCAGCTTGGGAGTAGTAGGCACAGATACGCAGTATTTT.

The chain combines TRBV7-9 with TRBJ2-4, with D perhaps TRBD1 or TRBD2 (5 bases each). The CDR3 is made up of 14 amino acids. The V gene lost 5 bases and the J gene lost 7 bases, with 15 bases spanning the gap. Germline loops: CDR1 SEHNR, CDR2 FQNEAQ (reference sequence). The CDR3 protein is CASSAGTGGNIQYF. In DNA form, the CDR3 reads TGTGCCAGCAGCGCCGGGACCGGTGGGAACATTCAGTACTTC. Together with reference TRBV7-9 and TRBJ2-4, the CDR3 gives the full variable domain: DTGVSQNPRHKITKRGQNVTFRCDPISEHNRLYWYRQTLGQGPEFLTYFQNEAQLEKSRLLSDRFSAERPKGSFSTLEIQRTEQGDSAMYLCASSAGTGGNIQYFGAGTRLSVL.

V usage is TRBV23-1 and J usage is TRBJ2-1, with 7 bases identical to TRBD1. TRBV23-1 is labeled an ORF, and its function is uncertain. This CDR3 has 14 residues. V shed 9 bases and J 8 bases; nucleotides not matched to a gene: 13. The CDR3 nucleotides are TGCGCCAGACCGAAGGACAGGCCGGTACATGAGCAGTTCTTC. Its protein is CARPKDRPVHEQFF.

The V and J genes are TRBV7-8 and TRBJ2-7; TRBD2 is a possible D gene (5 bases). The CDR3 is 13 residues long. Germline CDR1 reads SGHVS; CDR2 reads FQNEAQ. Trimming took off 5 bases at V and 2 bases at J, with 10 bases between the two ends. CDR3 amino acids: CASSRAGPYEQYF. CDR3 bases: TGTGCCAGCAGCAGGGCGGGCCCCTACGAGCAGTACTTC.

About this clone: A read error is the likely source, as a far larger clone sits one nucleotide away. This same CDR3 is encoded by further DNA sequences in the sample. This chain connects TRBV9 to TRBJ1-1; D uncertain. CDR1 is SGDLS and CDR2 is YYNGEE in the germline V gene. Trimming left V 0 bases short and J 4 bases short, with 7 bases between. This CDR3 has 13 residues. The CDR3 region has the DNA TGTGCCAGCAGCGTAGGGCAAAGCACTGAAGCTTTCTTT. Its translation: CASSVGQSTEAFF.

V is TRBV27 and J is TRBJ2-2; D gene unclear. V dropped 3 bases and J dropped 6 bases, with 14 bases sitting between them. Germline V gene data show CDR1 as MNHEY and CDR2 as SMNVEV (reference sequence). The CDR3 is 15 residues long. CDR3 protein: CASSFSQAVAGELFF. CDR3 DNA: TGTGCCAGCAGTTTTTCTCAGGCGGTCGCCGGGGAGCTGTTTTTT.

This chain uses TRBV4-3 with TRBJ2-7; D is possibly TRBD2 (7 bases). The V end lost 4 bases, the J end lost 3 bases, and 16 bases lay between the germline ends. This CDR3 is built from 15 residues. Germline CDR1 LGHNA, CDR2 YSLEER. The CDR3 sequence: CASSPGAGEGYEQYF. The CDR3 bases are TGCGCCAGCAGCCCTGGGGCAGGGGAGGGCTACGAGCAGTACTTC.

V gene TRBV13 combines with J gene TRBJ2-7, with D tentatively TRBD2 (5 bases). V dropped 5 bases and J dropped 1 base, with 9 bases sitting between them. The germline CDR1 and CDR2 sequences are PRHDT and FYEKMQ (reference sequence). This CDR3 is built from 13 residues. The CDR3 sequence is CASSPRESYEQYF. The CDR3 DNA reads as TGTGCCAGCAGCCCCCGGGAATCCTACGAGCAGTACTTC.

This clone has only one observation. CDR3 DNA sequence: TGTGCCAGCAGCTCTCAGGCTAGTCCCTACAATGAGCAGTTCTTC. This sequence encodes CASSSQASPYNEQFF. The V gene is TRBV7-6, the J gene TRBJ2-1; D gene unclear. The CDR3 is 15 amino acids. V shed 4 bases and J shed 2 bases, with 12 bases lying between them. Looked up from germline, CDR1 is SGHVS and CDR2 is FNYEAQ.

V and J are TRBV5-6 and TRBJ2-7, with D perhaps matching TRBD1 (6 bases). V was cut by 2 bases and J by 3 bases, with 9 bases left in between. CDR3 length: 13 residues. The germline CDR1 and CDR2 sequences are SGHDT and YYEEEE. Here the CDR3 reads CASSFGTHYEQYF. CDR3 nucleotide sequence: TGTGCCAGCAGCTTTGGGACACACTACGAGCAGTACTTC.

This clone was counted a few times. The chain carries TRBV27 and TRBJ2-2, with D uncertain. In germline, CDR1 is MNHEY, CDR2 SMNVEV (reference sequence). This CDR3 comprises 14 residues. The V and J ends lost 2 bases and 7 bases respectively, with 11 bases between them. CDR3 in amino acids: CASSLVSGSGELFF. The CDR3 coding sequence is TGTGCCAGCAGTTTAGTTTCGGGTAGCGGGGAGCTGTTTTTT.

The CDR3 here is CASSLEANSYEQYF. Written as DNA, the CDR3 is TGTGCCAGCAGCTTGGAGGCGAACTCCTACGAGCAGTACTTC. This chain uses TRBV5-8 with TRBJ2-7; D remains unclear. V was clipped by 0 bases and J by 0 bases, with 7 bases between them. CDR1 and CDR2 from the germline V gene are SGHTS and YDEGEE. This CDR3 is 14 amino acids long.

The chain links TRBV9 to TRBJ2-7, with a tentative D call TRBD2 (5 bases). V was clipped by 3 bases and J by 5 bases, with 12 bases between them. The germline V gene encodes CDR1 SGDLS and CDR2 YYNGEE. CDR3 length: 13 residues. CDR3 nucleotide sequence: TGTGCCAGCAGCGCCCGATATAGCGACGAGCAGTACTTC. It translates to CASSARYSDEQYF.

V gene TRBV5-8 combines with J gene TRBJ2-7, with D unclear. Germline V lookup: CDR1 SGHTS, CDR2 YDEGEE. V gave up 2 bases and J gave up 1 base, with 7 bases separating them. CDR3 length equals 13 residues. The CDR3 sequence: CASSFGGSYEQYF. DNA of the CDR3: TGTGCCAGCAGCTTTGGCGGATCCTACGAGCAGTACTTC.